The rows below give T cell receptor beta chains drawn from one sample of a study of blood T cells in healthy people across ages. Via MiXCR, TCRdb re-called the 5' RACE reads, giving one row per CDR3 protein. The sample lists 700,000 to 850,000 distinct CDR3 sequences, around 34% seen once, with 13% in the top ten. The sample comprised blood. All receptors derive from a man younger than 35 in good health. Both conserved end residues are part of each CDR3. Fields, in order: clone size, V gene, D gene, J gene, CDR3 protein, CDR3 DNA. The D gene is left open where the match is weak. Some rows mark clone size as missing; the rest say once, few, many or name a class of expanded clone.

clone size: few
V gene: TRBV27
D gene: TRBD2
J gene: TRBJ2-5
CDR3 protein: CASSLGTGGQTQYF
CDR3 DNA: TGTGCCAGCAGTTTAGGGACGGGGGGACAGACCCAGTACTTC

clone size: many
V gene: TRBV10-3
D gene: TRBD2
J gene: TRBJ2-3
CDR3 protein: CAISTTSDSTDTQYF
CDR3 DNA: TGTGCCATCAGCACTACTAGCGATAGCACAGATACGCAGTATTTT

clone size: few
V gene: TRBV20-1
D gene: TRBD2
J gene: TRBJ2-1
CDR3 protein: CSAQTSGGAGEQFF
CDR3 DNA: TGCAGTGCTCAGACTAGCGGGGGGGCTGGTGAGCAGTTCTTC

clone size: NA
V gene: TRBV6-2/TRBV6-3
D gene: NA
J gene: TRBJ1-5
CDR3 protein: CASSDELNQPQHF
CDR3 DNA: TGTGCCAGCAGTGACGAGCTAAATCAGCCCCAGCATTTT

clone size: NA
V gene: TRBV20-1
D gene: TRBD2
J gene: TRBJ2-3
CDR3 protein: CSARVRTSGADTQYF
CDR3 DNA: TGCAGTGCTAGAGTCCGGACTAGCGGTGCAGATACGCAGTATTTT

clone size: few
V gene: TRBV10-3
D gene: NA
J gene: TRBJ1-1
CDR3 protein: CALQKDGMNTEAFF
CDR3 DNA: TGTGCCCTCCAAAAAGACGGCATGAACACTGAAGCTTTCTTT

clone size: many
V gene: TRBV20-1
D gene: NA
J gene: TRBJ2-3
CDR3 protein: CSARDPLSYTDTQYF
CDR3 DNA: TGCAGTGCTAGAGATCCGCTCTCCTACACAGATACGCAGTATTTT

clone size: many
V gene: TRBV4-1
D gene: NA
J gene: TRBJ2-5
CDR3 protein: CASSRVAGRLLQETQYF
CDR3 DNA: TGCGCCAGCAGCCGGGTTGCGGGACGGCTTCTCCAAGAGACCCAGTACTTC

clone size: many
V gene: TRBV4-1
D gene: TRBD1
J gene: TRBJ1-5
CDR3 protein: CASSRTTGNGNQPQHF
CDR3 DNA: TGCGCCAGCAGCCGAACGACAGGGAACGGCAATCAGCCCCAGCATTTT

clone size: NA
V gene: TRBV7-2
D gene: NA
J gene: TRBJ2-7
CDR3 protein: CASSSLGGRTYEQYF
CDR3 DNA: TGTGCCAGCAGCTCCTTAGGTGGACGGACCTACGAGCAGTACTTC

clone size: many
V gene: TRBV15
D gene: NA
J gene: TRBJ2-1
CDR3 protein: CATRQISYNEQFF
CDR3 DNA: TGTGCCACCAGACAGATCTCCTACAATGAGCAGTTCTTC

clone size: NA
V gene: TRBV10-3
D gene: NA
J gene: TRBJ1-5
CDR3 protein: CAITGRASNQPQHF
CDR3 DNA: TGTGCCATCACTGGCAGGGCGAGCAATCAGCCCCAGCATTTT

clone size: NA
V gene: TRBV2
D gene: NA
J gene: TRBJ2-7
CDR3 protein: CASAGTEQYF
CDR3 DNA: TGTGCCAGCGCCGGGACAGAGCAGTACTTC

clone size: NA
V gene: TRBV4-2
D gene: TRBD2
J gene: TRBJ2-2
CDR3 protein: CANSQDPSGGTNTGELFF
CDR3 DNA: TGTGCCAACAGCCAAGATCCCAGCGGGGGGACCAACACCGGGGAGCTGTTTTTT

clone size: NA
V gene: TRBV9
D gene: TRBD1
J gene: TRBJ2-7
CDR3 protein: CASSRTGGPSYEQYF
CDR3 DNA: TGTGCCAGCAGCAGAACAGGGGGACCCTCCTACGAGCAGTACTTC

clone size: NA
V gene: TRBV7-2
D gene: TRBD2
J gene: TRBJ2-5
CDR3 protein: CASSATSGALGEQYF
CDR3 DNA: TGTGCCAGCAGCGCCACTAGCGGGGCTTTAGGTGAGCAGTACTTC

clone size: once
V gene: TRBV6-5
D gene: NA
J gene: TRBJ1-2
CDR3 protein: CASSPGMGESYYGYTF
CDR3 DNA: TGTGCCAGCAGTCCTGGCATGGGGGAATCATACTATGGCTACACCTTC

clone size: NA
V gene: TRBV20-1
D gene: TRBD2
J gene: TRBJ2-5
CDR3 protein: CSARGLAGPRGTQYF
CDR3 DNA: TGCAGTGCTAGGGGTCTAGCGGGGCCCAGGGGGACCCAGTACTTC

clone size: few
V gene: TRBV5-5
D gene: NA
J gene: TRBJ2-3
CDR3 protein: CASSPVYGAEGDTQYF
CDR3 DNA: TGTGCCAGCAGCCCCGTCTATGGGGCCGAGGGAGATACGCAGTATTTT

clone size: NA
V gene: TRBV20-1
D gene: NA
J gene: TRBJ1-2
CDR3 protein: CSARDLMGLNYGYTF
CDR3 DNA: TGCAGTGCTAGAGATCTGATGGGGCTGAACTATGGCTACACCTTC

clone size: many
V gene: TRBV12-3/TRBV12-4
D gene: NA
J gene: TRBJ2-3
CDR3 protein: CASSPRFEGWRTDTQYF
CDR3 DNA: TGTGCCAGCAGTCCCCGGTTTGAGGGGTGGCGCACAGATACGCAGTATTTT

clone size: once
V gene: TRBV4-3
D gene: TRBD1
J gene: TRBJ1-4
CDR3 protein: CASLGTGHEKLFF
CDR3 DNA: TGCGCCAGCCTGGGGACAGGTCATGAAAAACTGTTTTTT

clone size: NA
V gene: TRBV18
D gene: NA
J gene: TRBJ1-5
CDR3 protein: CASSGTGGIGGNQPQHF
CDR3 DNA: TGTGCCAGCTCCGGAACTGGGGGGATTGGGGGCAATCAGCCCCAGCATTTT

clone size: NA
V gene: TRBV20-1
D gene: TRBD2
J gene: TRBJ2-3
CDR3 protein: CSAGGLQGTDTQYF
CDR3 DNA: TGCAGTGCTGGGGGACTACAGGGCACAGATACGCAGTATTTT

clone size: NA
V gene: TRBV20-1
D gene: TRBD1
J gene: TRBJ2-7
CDR3 protein: CSARTGLGEQYF
CDR3 DNA: TGCAGTGCACGGACAGGGCTAGGCGAGCAGTACTTC

clone size: NA
V gene: TRBV20-1
D gene: NA
J gene: TRBJ2-5
CDR3 protein: CSARRMGQWEQYF
CDR3 DNA: TGCAGTGCTAGGCGGATGGGGCAGTGGGAGCAGTACTTC

clone size: NA
V gene: TRBV7-3
D gene: TRBD1
J gene: TRBJ1-1
CDR3 protein: CASSLTGQGSTEAFF
CDR3 DNA: TGTGCCAGCAGCTTAACGGGACAGGGGAGCACTGAAGCTTTCTTT

clone size: few
V gene: TRBV7-9
D gene: TRBD1
J gene: TRBJ2-7
CDR3 protein: CASSQQAGTGGGEQYF
CDR3 DNA: TGTGCCAGCAGCCAACAAGCCGGGACAGGGGGCGGCGAGCAGTACTTC

clone size: few
V gene: TRBV5-1
D gene: TRBD2
J gene: TRBJ2-5
CDR3 protein: CASSTGTSGGETQYF
CDR3 DNA: TGCGCCAGCAGCACCGGGACTAGCGGGGGTGAGACCCAGTACTTC

clone size: NA
V gene: TRBV29-1
D gene: NA
J gene: TRBJ2-7
CDR3 protein: CSVARVPYEQYF
CDR3 DNA: TGCAGCGTTGCTCGAGTACCCTACGAGCAGTACTTC

clone size: few
V gene: TRBV20-1
D gene: NA
J gene: TRBJ1-6
CDR3 protein: CSARVARSYNSPLHF
CDR3 DNA: TGCAGTGCTAGAGTCGCCAGGTCCTATAATTCACCCCTCCACTTT

clone size: NA
V gene: TRBV5-1
D gene: NA
J gene: TRBJ2-5
CDR3 protein: CASSGGIRETQYF
CDR3 DNA: TGCGCCAGCAGCGGAGGTATTCGGGAGACCCAGTACTTC

clone size: NA
V gene: TRBV5-1
D gene: TRBD2
J gene: TRBJ2-5
CDR3 protein: CASSLGRGGNNEQYF
CDR3 DNA: TGCGCCAGCAGCTTGGGTCGGGGGGGCAACAATGAGCAGTACTTC

clone size: NA
V gene: TRBV29-1
D gene: NA
J gene: TRBJ2-5
CDR3 protein: CSVGYTGRKQETRYF
CDR3 DNA: TGCAGCGTTGGGTATACGGGACGCAAACAAGAGACCCGGTACTTC

clone size: few
V gene: TRBV7-9
D gene: TRBD1
J gene: TRBJ1-6
CDR3 protein: CASSPRDRVNSPLHF
CDR3 DNA: TGTGCCAGCAGCCCTAGGGACAGGGTCAATTCACCCCTCCACTTT

clone size: NA
V gene: TRBV20-1
D gene: NA
J gene: TRBJ1-4
CDR3 protein: CSTSGRQNEKLFF
CDR3 DNA: TGCAGTACTAGTGGCCGACAGAATGAAAAACTGTTTTTT

clone size: few
V gene: TRBV27
D gene: TRBD2
J gene: TRBJ2-1
CDR3 protein: CASIPRGGTGEQFF
CDR3 DNA: TGTGCCAGCATCCCACGCGGGGGAACGGGTGAGCAGTTCTTC

clone size: NA
V gene: TRBV7-8
D gene: TRBD1
J gene: TRBJ2-1
CDR3 protein: CASSLAATGGGEQFF
CDR3 DNA: TGTGCCAGCAGCTTAGCCGCGACAGGGGGCGGTGAGCAGTTCTTC

clone size: NA
V gene: TRBV20-1
D gene: TRBD1
J gene: TRBJ1-5
CDR3 protein: CSARPGTGEGEPQHF
CDR3 DNA: TGCAGTGCTAGGCCCGGGACAGGGGAAGGAGAGCCCCAGCATTTT

clone size: few
V gene: TRBV20-1
D gene: NA
J gene: TRBJ1-1
CDR3 protein: CSARSQRMNTEAFF
CDR3 DNA: TGCAGTGCTAGATCGCAGAGAATGAACACTGAAGCTTTCTTT

clone size: NA
V gene: TRBV7-9
D gene: NA
J gene: TRBJ2-1
CDR3 protein: CASSGRIGMDEQFF
CDR3 DNA: TGTGCCAGCAGCGGTCGTATAGGGATGGATGAGCAGTTCTTC

clone size: few
V gene: TRBV7-6
D gene: NA
J gene: TRBJ2-1
CDR3 protein: CASSLGPRLVWEQFF
CDR3 DNA: TGTGCCAGCAGCTTAGGCCCTAGACTAGTCTGGGAGCAGTTCTTC

clone size: NA
V gene: TRBV20-1
D gene: NA
J gene: TRBJ2-5
CDR3 protein: CSAFNRTRRETQYF
CDR3 DNA: TGCAGTGCTTTTAACCGGACGAGACGGGAGACCCAGTACTTC